One sample yielded the 4 T cell receptor beta chains listed below, sequenced in a study of CD4+ T cells in melanoma. The protocol was immunoSEQ multiplex PCR, while the TCRdb copy is restricted to in-frame clones and leaves out a portion. The repertoire holds approximately 9,900 clones, about 70% seen once, with 20% in the top ten. Material: peripheral blood. The receptors here all came from a human donor with melanoma.

The chain uses TRBV4-1 and TRBJ1-1, with D perhaps TRBD1 (6 bases). The CDR3 is 18 residues long. V lost 0 bases and J 0 bases, leaving 17 bases between the germline ends. CDR1 is MGHRA, CDR2 YSYEKL, per germline. In DNA, the CDR3 is TGCGCCAGCAGCCAAGATTGGGGGGCTATCTCAGTGAACACTGAAGCTTTCTTT. It specifies CASSQDWGAISVNTEAFF.

This chain connects TRBV5-1 to TRBJ2-1; D is uncertain. The CDR3 runs 13 residues. Germline V gene data show CDR1 as SGHRS and CDR2 as YFSETQ. Trimming removed 0 bases at V and 7 bases at J, with 8 bases between. The CDR3 region is CASSLGQRNEQFF. CDR3 coding DNA: TGCGCCAGCAGCTTGGGACAAAGAAATGAGCAGTTCTTC.

The chain carries TRBV11-3 and TRBJ1-2; 9 bases agree with TRBD1. The junction had 3 bases not matched to a gene; V was cut back by 3 bases and J by 7 bases. CDR1 and CDR2 (germline): SGHNT, YENEEA. The CDR3 is 13 amino acids. The CDR3 DNA is TGTGCCAGCAGCTTGGGGACAGGGAGTGGCTACACCTTC. Its protein is CASSLGTGSGYTF.

This clone appeared a single time. This chain connects TRBV7-9 to TRBJ2-1; 14 bases are a match to TRBD2. Germline V gene lookup returns CDR1 SEHNR and CDR2 FQNEAQ (reference sequence). Trimming at V came to 5 bases and at J to 8 bases, leaving 2 bases not matched to a gene. The CDR3 extends over 14 amino acids. CDR3 sequence (DNA): TGTGCCAGCAGCCCGGGACTAGCGGGGGATGAGCAGTTCTTC. This encodes CASSPGLAGDEQFF.